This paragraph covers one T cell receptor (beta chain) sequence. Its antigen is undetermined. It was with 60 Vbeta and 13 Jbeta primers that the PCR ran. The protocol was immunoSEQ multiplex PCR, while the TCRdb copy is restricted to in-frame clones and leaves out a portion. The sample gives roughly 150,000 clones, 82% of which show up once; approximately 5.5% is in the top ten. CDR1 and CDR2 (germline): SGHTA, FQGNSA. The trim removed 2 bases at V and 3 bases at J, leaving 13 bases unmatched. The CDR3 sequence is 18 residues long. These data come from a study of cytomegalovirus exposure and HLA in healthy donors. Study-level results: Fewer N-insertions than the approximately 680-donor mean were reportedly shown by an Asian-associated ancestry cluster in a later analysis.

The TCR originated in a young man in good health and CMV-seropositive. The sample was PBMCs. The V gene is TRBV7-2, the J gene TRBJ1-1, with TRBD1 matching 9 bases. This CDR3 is CASSLHSGGTGYDTEAFF. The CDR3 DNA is TGTGCCAGCAGCTTACACTCCGGAGGGACAGGGTATGACACTGAAGCTTTCTTT. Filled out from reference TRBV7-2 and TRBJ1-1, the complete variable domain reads GAGVSQSPSNKVTEKGKDVELRCDPISGHTALYWYRQSLGQGLEFLIYFQGNSAPDKSGLPSDRFSAERTGGSVSTLTIQRTQQEDSAVYLCASSLHSGGTGYDTEAFFGQGTRLTVV.